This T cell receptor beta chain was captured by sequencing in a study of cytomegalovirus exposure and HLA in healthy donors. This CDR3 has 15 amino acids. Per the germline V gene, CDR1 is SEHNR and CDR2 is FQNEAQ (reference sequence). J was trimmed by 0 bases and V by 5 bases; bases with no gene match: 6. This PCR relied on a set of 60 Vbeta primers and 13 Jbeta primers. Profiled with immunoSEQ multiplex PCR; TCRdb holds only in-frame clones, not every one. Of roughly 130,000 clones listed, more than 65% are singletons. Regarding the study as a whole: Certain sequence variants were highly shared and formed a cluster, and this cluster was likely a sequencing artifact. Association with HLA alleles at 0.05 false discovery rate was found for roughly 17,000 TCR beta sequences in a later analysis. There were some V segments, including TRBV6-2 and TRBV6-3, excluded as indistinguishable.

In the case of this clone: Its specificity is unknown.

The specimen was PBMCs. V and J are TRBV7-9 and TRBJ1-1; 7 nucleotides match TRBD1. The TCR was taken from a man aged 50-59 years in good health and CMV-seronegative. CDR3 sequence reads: CASSTGTVMNTEAFF. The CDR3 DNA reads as TGTGCCAGCAGCACGGGGACAGTAATGAACACTGAAGCTTTCTTT.